Sequencing of this T cell receptor (beta chain) was carried out in a study of human T cells and chemical hapten exposure. Study-wide context: Across the whole study, which lasted roughly 24 weeks, patients were given diphenylcyclopropenone on the scalp once a week. Readings were taken at 6 days from patch tests that had applied 0.01% DPC to the upper back.

This clonotype has ten or more counts. The antigen is undetermined. The ends were cut back, 7 bases at V and 1 base at J, with 19 bases in the middle. Germline V gene lookup returns CDR1 SGHKS and CDR2 YYEKEE (reference sequence). The CDR3 covers 16 residues. One entry per CDR3 protein results from TCRdb running MiXCR on the RACE reads. Found here are 250,000 or so distinct CDR3 sequences, approximately 7.5% of them singletons; the top ten hold roughly 1.2%. Study-wide findings and caveats: The formation of large CDR3 similarity clusters by expanded TCRs significantly exceeded that of controls.

Time point specified: pre-sensitization, week 0. Sample treatment: therapeutic diphenylcyclopropenone sensitization with weekly scalp DPC. The receptor comes from a young man with alopecia areata. Some clones in this sample may be carry-over from other donors' samples. The V call is TRBV5-5, the J call TRBJ2-3; weak D call: TRBD1 (5 bases). The sample in question was whole blood, obtained in connection with sensitization to the hapten diphenylcyclopropenone (DPC). CDR3 sequence reads: CASHTPGPGGTDTQYF. In DNA form, the CDR3 reads TGTGCCAGCCATACCCCAGGGCCTGGAGGCACAGATACGCAGTATTTT.